Listed here are 32 T cell receptor beta chains from one sample, sequenced in a study of CD8+CD57+ T cells in acquired aplastic anemia. CDR3 and TCR beta VDJ profiling relied on genomic DNA as the template. TCRdb re-analysed the reads in MiXCR, keeping a single row per CDR3 protein. Among 400,000 to 450,000 distinct CDR3 sequences listed, just under 70% were seen once. The sample consisted of sorted CD4+, CD8+, or CD8+CD57+ T cells (not recorded which) from PBMCs. The receptors were gathered from a human donor in good health, serving as a control.

About this clonotype: Relative to the germline gene, one junction end is altered; a read error may explain this. The rearrangement links TRBV5-1 to TRBJ2-5; D is perhaps TRBD2 (6 bases). CDR3 length: 15 residues. Per germline, CDR1 SGHRS and CDR2 YFSETQ. The CDR3 here is CASSLGGNTGETQYF. CDR3 bases: TGTGCCAGCAGCTTAGGAGGGAACACTGGGGAGACCCAGTACTTC.

This chain connects TRBV5-1 to TRBJ1-6; the D gene is possibly TRBD1 (5 bases). Deletions cut 0 bases from V and 6 bases from J, with 16 bases between. The CDR3 loop spans 17 amino acids. Germline values: CDR1 SGHRS, CDR2 YFSETQ. This CDR3 reads CASSLAEGLAGNSPLHF. The CDR3 region has the DNA TGCGCCAGCAGCTTGGCTGAGGGACTAGCCGGTAATTCACCCCTCCACTTT.

This clonotype occurred once. At one end the junction does not follow the germline gene, possibly because of a read error. The chain links TRBV7-2 to TRBJ2-7; TRBD2 might be the D (5 bases). Germline CDR1 is SGHTA and CDR2 is FQGNSA. The CDR3 runs 12 residues. The CDR3 sequence: CASSFFGGGPYF. DNA for the CDR3: TGTGCCAGCAGCTTTTTTGGTGGCGGGCCGTATTTC. Complete variable domain (other parts from reference TRBV7-2 and TRBJ2-7): GAGVSQSPSNKVTEKGKDVELRCDPISGHTALYWYRQSLGQGLEFLIYFQGNSAPDKSGLPSDRFSAERTGGSVSTLTIQRTQQEDSAVYLCASSFFGGGPYFGPGTRLTVT.

This clonotype has at least ten counts. The rearrangement uses TRBV7-2 and TRBJ1-1, with D tentatively TRBD1 (5 bases). This CDR3 region has 15 residues. The germline gives CDR1 SGHTA, CDR2 FQGNSA. V lost 0 bases and J 2 bases, leaving 10 bases between the germline ends. CDR3 amino acids: CASSLARGGNTEAFF. For the CDR3, the DNA is TGTGCCAGCAGCTTAGCTCGGGGCGGTAACACTGAAGCTTTCTTT.

The chain recombines TRBV5-4 with TRBJ2-7; TRBD2 matches 14 bases. The germline CDR1 and CDR2 sequences are SGHNT and YYREEE (reference sequence). This CDR3 is 19 amino acids long. V lost 2 bases and J lost 0; bases outside the gene matches: 10. This chain's CDR3 is CASSLAGLAGDPSSYEQYV. The CDR3, as DNA: TGTGCCAGCAGCTTAGCGGGACTAGCGGGGGACCCTAGCTCCTACGAGCAGTACGTC.

Comments on this clonotype: Compared with germline, one end of the junction differs, possibly owing to a read error. The rearrangement links TRBV7-9 to TRBJ2-5; D assignment may be TRBD1 or TRBD2 (5 bases each). Germline CDR1 SEHNR, CDR2 FQNEAQ (reference sequence). CDR3 size: 15 residues. The DNA for the CDR3 is TGCGCCAGCAGCTTTGGGGGACCCAGGATTGAGACCCAGTACTTC. This translates into CASSFGGPRIETQYF.

The chain couples TRBV7-9 to TRBJ1-3, with D maybe TRBD1 (6 bases). Looked up from germline, CDR1 is SEHNR and CDR2 is FQNEAQ (reference sequence). The CDR3 runs to 16 residues. V gave up 5 bases and J gave up 4 bases, with 18 bases separating them. The CDR3 sequence is CASSQGLLRAGNTIYF. The CDR3 nucleotides are TGTGCCAGCAGCCAGGGGCTTCTAAGGGCCGGAAACACCATATATTTT. The full variable domain, its missing parts supplied by reference TRBV7-9 and TRBJ1-3, is DTGVSQNPRHKITKRGQNVTFRCDPISEHNRLYWYRQTLGQGPEFLTYFQNEAQLEKSRLLSDRFSAERPKGSFSTLEIQRTEQGDSAMYLCASSQGLLRAGNTIYFGEGSWLTVV.

The V call is TRBV24-1, the J call TRBJ1-5; 9 bases line up with TRBD1. V trimming: 7 bases; J trimming: 7 bases; junction bases outside the gene matches: 10. CDR3 length: 15 amino acids. CDR1 KGHDR and CDR2 SFDVKD come from the germline V gene. CDR3 nucleotides: TGTGCCACCAGGGAGGACAGGGGAAAAACACAGCCCCAGCATTTT. This encodes CATREDRGKTQPQHF.

The V gene is TRBV24-1, the J gene TRBJ2-5; 13 bases are shared with TRBD2. CDR1 KGHDR and CDR2 SFDVKD come from the germline V gene. The CDR3 sequence is 16 residues long. Unmatched junction bases numbered 7, after V lost 3 bases and J lost 7 bases. The CDR3 sequence: CATSDPGTSGDATQYF. The CDR3 bases are TGTGCCACCAGTGATCCGGGGACTAGCGGGGACGCGACCCAGTACTTC.

This clonotype was detected a few times. A much bigger clone sits one base away, suggesting this may be a read error. Without the conserved terminal phenylalanine or tryptophan, this CDR3 likely stems from a read error. The chain employs TRBV6-1 and TRBJ2-7; TRBD1 matches at 7 bases. The CDR3 consists of 15 residues. Unmatched junction bases numbered 7, after V lost 2 bases and J lost 3 bases. Germline V CDR1 and CDR2: MNHNS, SASEGT. The CDR3 DNA reads TGTGCCAGCAGTGAACGGGACAGCTCCTTCTACGAGCAGTACCTC. Amino acid sequence: CASSERDSSFYEQYL.

On this clonotype: A junction boundary mismatches the germline segment, possibly from a read error. The chain combines TRBV7-2 with TRBJ2-1, with 7 bases aligning to TRBD1. Matching the DNA end better, TRBJ2-4 makes the J call doubtful. Germline V gene lookup returns CDR1 SGHTA and CDR2 FQGNSA. The CDR3 covers 15 residues. The CDR3 reads CASSPAETGTVAQYF. The CDR3 DNA is TGCGCCAGCAGTCCAGCCGAAACAGGGACAGTGGCTCAGTACTTC.

This clonotype was seen more than once but under ten times. The rearrangement uses TRBV2 and TRBJ2-7, with D uncertain. Trimming removed 2 bases from V and 5 bases from J, with 4 bases in between. Germline V lookup: CDR1 SNHLY, CDR2 FYNNEI. The CDR3 has 11 residues. The DNA for the CDR3 is TGTGCCAGCAGTGAAAACCACGAGCAGTACTTC. Translating gives CASSENHEQYF.

The sample holds a few counts of this clonotype. The rearrangement uses TRBV15 and TRBJ2-7; the D is unclear. Germline-derived CDR1 and CDR2 are LNHNV and YYDKDF (reference sequence). The CDR3 is 13 residues long. Between the trimmed V and J ends, which lost 0 bases and 4 bases, there was a span of 7 bases. Here the CDR3 DNA reads TGTGCCACCAGCAGAGATTGGGGTTACGAGCAGTACTTC. Protein: CATSRDWGYEQYF.

To note about this clonotype: At one boundary the junction diverges from the germline segment, which might be a read error. The V gene is TRBV2, the J gene TRBJ1-6; D unclear. Germline V gives CDR1 SNHLY, CDR2 FYNNEI. This CDR3 spans 14 amino acids. CDR3 residues: CATCDLSGNSPLRF. The CDR3 DNA follows: TGTGCCACCTGTGACTTATCCGGTAATTCGCCCCTCCGCTTT.

In its sample, this clonotype was seen many times. The rearrangement links TRBV5-8 to TRBJ2-3; D is possibly TRBD2 (5 bases). Germline V gene lookup returns CDR1 SGHTS and CDR2 YDEGEE. Trimming took off 1 base at V and 0 bases at J, with 12 bases between the two ends. This CDR3 is built from 16 residues. The CDR3 spells CASSLPWAGSTDTQYF. For the CDR3, the DNA is TGTGCCAGCAGCTTGCCGTGGGCGGGCAGCACAGATACGCAGTATTTT.

Only one count was recorded for this clonotype. This is likely a read error, given that the CDR3 carries no conserved phenylalanine or tryptophan at its end. No DNA is shown, since the ends of the CDR3 on it are uncertain; the CDR3 is the one TCRdb lists. CDR3: CASSGVGRGPTY. The chain carries TRBV7-3 and TRBJ1-2. The germline gives CDR1 SGHTA, CDR2 FQGTGA. With termini counted, the CDR3 has 12 amino acids.

The chain couples TRBV20-1 to TRBJ2-5; D remains ambiguous. The CDR3 has 10 amino acids. Germline V gene sequence: CDR1 DFQATT, CDR2 SNEGSKA (reference sequence). The ends were cut back, 3 bases at V and 12 bases at J, with 11 bases in the middle. DNA of the CDR3: TGCAGTGCTAGGGTAGGGCCCGAGTACTTC. Amino acids: CSARVGPEYF.

Points on this clonotype: A junction end diverges from the germline sequence, so it may reflect a read error. In DNA, the CDR3 is TGTGCCAGCAGGAATCGCGGGGGGGAACAAAAAAAGCAGTCCTTC. Protein product: CASRNRGGEQKKQSF. The rearrangement links TRBV2 to TRBJ1-4, with a possible D match to TRBD1 (5 bases). This CDR3 spans 15 amino acids. CDR1 SNHLY and CDR2 FYNNEI come from the germline V gene.

Concerning this clonotype: As the CDR3 is not closed by the conserved phenylalanine or tryptophan, this likely results from a read error. The limits of the CDR3 on the DNA are not certain, so only TCRdb's listed CDR3 is given. The chain links TRBV12-3 or TRBV12-4 to TRBJ1-5; no DNA check was done on the table's D call, TRBD1. The CDR3 is 13 residues long, counting both termini. CDR3 sequence reads: CASSLKSGGTYEQ.

Worth noting for this clonotype: Mismatch with germline at one junction end may stem from a read error. V gene TRBV15 combines with J gene TRBJ2-3; D uncertain. From germline, CDR1 is LNHNV and CDR2 YYDKDF (reference sequence). This CDR3 is built from 15 residues. Written as DNA, the CDR3 is TGTGCCACCAGCAGAGATAGGGCCTCGACCGATGCGCAGTTCTTT. Translated: CATSRDRASTDAQFF.

V gene TRBV7-2 combines with J gene TRBJ2-7, with TRBD1 matching 9 bases. The CDR3 totals 15 residues. CDR1 and CDR2 (germline): SGHTA, FQGNSA. The V and J ends lost 7 bases and 13 bases, in that order; junction bases with no gene match: 20. CDR3 DNA sequence: TGTGCCAGCATCCACGCGGCGGGACAGGGATCAGGCTATTACTTC. Protein: CASIHAAGQGSGYYF.

As concerns this clonotype: No conserved phenylalanine or tryptophan ends this CDR3, so it is likely a read error. It is unclear where the CDR3 begins or ends on the DNA, so no DNA is shown, and the CDR3 is as TCRdb lists it. This chain uses TRBV7-2 with TRBJ2-7; the D call of TRBD1 is as the table states it, not checked on the DNA. CDR1 is SGHTA and CDR2 is FQGNSA in the germline V gene. From its first to its last residue, the CDR3 has 13 amino acids. The CDR3 is CASSYTDMGIIDR.

This clonotype was seen a single time. The chain has TRBV9 and TRBJ1-6; tentative D call: TRBD1 (5 bases). Trimming took off 0 bases at V and 0 bases at J, with 10 bases between the two ends. This CDR3 is 17 amino acids long. The germline CDR1 and CDR2 sequences are SGDLS and YYNGEE. CDR3 region: CASSVAGGNSYNSPLHF. CDR3 DNA: TGTGCCAGCAGCGTAGCCGGGGGGAACTCCTATAATTCACCCCTCCACTTT.

As concerns this clonotype: The CDR3 carries no conserved terminal phenylalanine or tryptophan, so it likely arises from a read error. The limits of the CDR3 on the DNA are not certain, so only TCRdb's listed CDR3 is given. The chain couples TRBV7-2 to TRBJ2-3; the table calls TRBD2, which could not be checked here. CDR1 SGHTA and CDR2 FQGNSA come from the germline V gene. The CDR3 spans 13 residues, counting both ends. The CDR3 region is CASSVLLAATQSY.

This clonotype was picked up a small number of times. The chain is built from TRBV19 and TRBJ1-4; no reliable D call. Germline lookup yields CDR1 LNHDA and CDR2 SQIVND (reference sequence). Deletions cut 7 bases from V and 0 bases from J, with 9 bases between. The CDR3 is 14 residues long. This chain's CDR3 is CASTPDATNEKLFF. The CDR3 DNA reads as TGTGCCAGTACACCGGACGCAACTAATGAAAAACTGTTTTTT.

This sequence joins TRBV12-3 or TRBV12-4 and TRBJ1-1; D may be TRBD1 (5 bases). This CDR3 contains 15 residues. With 4 bases removed from V and 3 bases from J, the gap between germline ends came to 15 bases. The chain's CDR3 is CASSSGPGVDTEAFF. The CDR3 DNA reads TGTGCCAGCAGTTCAGGGCCGGGGGTCGACACTGAAGCTTTCTTT.

The V call is TRBV24-1, the J call TRBJ2-7; 9 nucleotides match TRBD1. There are 15 residues in the CDR3. With 4 bases clipped from V and 3 bases from J, the junction kept 6 bases outside the gene matches. CDR1 KGHDR and CDR2 SFDVKD come from the germline V gene. The CDR3 spells CATSEGTGKGYEQYF. CDR3 DNA: TGTGCCACCAGTGAGGGGACAGGGAAAGGCTACGAGCAGTACTTC.

The chain recombines TRBV7-2 with TRBJ2-5; no firm D call. The CDR3 contains 15 residues. Trimming pared 5 bases from V and 14 bases from J, leaving 27 bases between. Germline values: CDR1 SGHTA, CDR2 FQGNSA. CDR3 protein: CASSKCRNTEAFFYF. The CDR3 DNA reads as TGTGCCAGCAGCAAGTGCAGGAACACTGAAGCTTTCTTTTACTTC.

The chain is built from TRBV2 and TRBJ1-2; D is uncertain. V lost 6 bases and J 4 bases, leaving 9 bases between the germline ends. The CDR3 has 12 residues. Germline CDR1 and CDR2: SNHLY and FYNNEI. The CDR3 DNA sequence: TGTGCCAGCAGCGATCGGATCTATGGCTACACCTTC. Its translation is CASSDRIYGYTF. Supplemented by reference TRBV2 and TRBJ1-2, the full variable domain reads EPEVTQTPSHQVTQMGQEVILRCVPISNHLYFYWYRQILGQKVEFLVSFYNNEISEKSEIFDDQFSVERPDGSNFTLKIRSTKLEDSAMYFCASSDRIYGYTFGSGTRLTVV.

V is TRBV9 and J is TRBJ2-5; 10 bases line up with TRBD2. After removal of 3 bases from V and 0 bases from J, the junction contained 2 bases not matched to a gene. The CDR3 is 15 amino acids. From germline, CDR1 is SGDLS and CDR2 YYNGEE. The CDR3 loop reads CASSETSGYQETQYF. The CDR3 nucleotides read TGTGCCAGCAGCGAGACTAGCGGGTACCAAGAGACCCAGTACTTC.

In its sample, this clonotype was seen a few times. The final CDR3 position lacks the conserved phenylalanine or tryptophan, pointing to a likely read error. The DNA is left out, because the CDR3 cannot be placed on it with certainty; the CDR3 is given as TCRdb lists it. J is TRBJ1-2 and V is TRBV7-3; TRBD1 reflects the table's D call only, with no check against the DNA. 13 amino acids form the CDR3, both terminal residues included. Germline V gene sequence: CDR1 SGHTA, CDR2 FQGTGA. CDR3 sequence: CASSTRAQARSPL.

The table lists this clonotype with many counts. The chain combines TRBV4-1 with TRBJ1-1; D is perhaps TRBD1 (5 bases). Between the trimmed V and J ends, which lost 5 bases and 8 bases, there was a span of 15 bases. From germline, CDR1 is MGHRA and CDR2 YSYEKL. This CDR3 has 13 residues. CDR3 protein: CASSSRVLAEAFF. DNA for the CDR3: TGCGCCAGCAGCAGCAGGGTTCTAGCAGAAGCTTTCTTT.